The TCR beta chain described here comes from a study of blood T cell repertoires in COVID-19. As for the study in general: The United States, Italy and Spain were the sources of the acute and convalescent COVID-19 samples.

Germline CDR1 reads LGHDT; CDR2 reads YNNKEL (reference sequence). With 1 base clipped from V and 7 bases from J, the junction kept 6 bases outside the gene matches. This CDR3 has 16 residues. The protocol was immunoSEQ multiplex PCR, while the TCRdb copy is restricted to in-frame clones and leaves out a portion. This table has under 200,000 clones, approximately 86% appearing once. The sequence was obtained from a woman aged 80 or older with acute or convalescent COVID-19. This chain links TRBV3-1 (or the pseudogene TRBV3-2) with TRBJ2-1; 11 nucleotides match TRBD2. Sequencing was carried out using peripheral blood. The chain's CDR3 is CASSQGLASGRNEQFF. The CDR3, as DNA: TGTGCCAGCAGCCAAGGTTTGGCTAGCGGGAGGAATGAGCAGTTCTTC.